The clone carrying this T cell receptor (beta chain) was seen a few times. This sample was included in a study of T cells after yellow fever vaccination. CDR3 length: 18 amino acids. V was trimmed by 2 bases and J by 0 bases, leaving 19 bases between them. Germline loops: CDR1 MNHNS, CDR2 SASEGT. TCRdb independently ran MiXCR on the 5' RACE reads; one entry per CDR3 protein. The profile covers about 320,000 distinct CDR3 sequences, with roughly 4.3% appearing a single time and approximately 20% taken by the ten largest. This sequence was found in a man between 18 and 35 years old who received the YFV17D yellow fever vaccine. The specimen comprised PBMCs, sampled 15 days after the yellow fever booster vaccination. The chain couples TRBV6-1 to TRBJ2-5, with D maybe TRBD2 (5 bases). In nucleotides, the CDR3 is TGTGCCAGCAGTGAACGTCCCCGAGGGCGTAGCTACCAAGAGACCCAGTACTTC. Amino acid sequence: CASSERPRGRSYQETQYF.